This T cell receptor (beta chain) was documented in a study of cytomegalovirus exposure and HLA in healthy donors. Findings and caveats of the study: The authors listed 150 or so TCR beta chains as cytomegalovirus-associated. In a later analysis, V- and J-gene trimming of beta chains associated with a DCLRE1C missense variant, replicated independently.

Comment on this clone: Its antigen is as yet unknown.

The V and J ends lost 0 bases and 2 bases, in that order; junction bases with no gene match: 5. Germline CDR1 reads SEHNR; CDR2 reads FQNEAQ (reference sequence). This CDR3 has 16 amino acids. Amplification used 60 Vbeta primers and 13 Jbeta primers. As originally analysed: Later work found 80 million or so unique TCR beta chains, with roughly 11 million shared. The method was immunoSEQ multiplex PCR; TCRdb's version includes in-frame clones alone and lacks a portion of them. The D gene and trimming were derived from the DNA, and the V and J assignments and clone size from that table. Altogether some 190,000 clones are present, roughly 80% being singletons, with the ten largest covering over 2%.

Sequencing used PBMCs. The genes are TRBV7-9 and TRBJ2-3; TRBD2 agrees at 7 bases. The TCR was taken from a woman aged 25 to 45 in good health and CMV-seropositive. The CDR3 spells CASSLALAEYTDTQYF. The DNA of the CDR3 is TGTGCCAGCAGCTTAGCCCTAGCGGAATACACAGATACGCAGTATTTT.